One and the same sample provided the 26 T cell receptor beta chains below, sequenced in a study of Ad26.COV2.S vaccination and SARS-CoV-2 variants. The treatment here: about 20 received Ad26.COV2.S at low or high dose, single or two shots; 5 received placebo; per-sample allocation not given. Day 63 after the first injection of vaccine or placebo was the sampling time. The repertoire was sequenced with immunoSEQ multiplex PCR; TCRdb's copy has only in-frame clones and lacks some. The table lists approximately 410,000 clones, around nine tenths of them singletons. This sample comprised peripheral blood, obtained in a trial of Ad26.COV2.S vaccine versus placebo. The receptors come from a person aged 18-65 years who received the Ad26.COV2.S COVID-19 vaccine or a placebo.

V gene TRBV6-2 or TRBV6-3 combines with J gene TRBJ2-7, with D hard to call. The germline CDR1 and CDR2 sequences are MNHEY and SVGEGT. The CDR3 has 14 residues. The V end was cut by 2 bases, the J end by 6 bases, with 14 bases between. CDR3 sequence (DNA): TGTGCCAGCAGTTACACCCGAGGTAGGACCGAGCAGTACTTC. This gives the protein CASSYTRGRTEQYF.

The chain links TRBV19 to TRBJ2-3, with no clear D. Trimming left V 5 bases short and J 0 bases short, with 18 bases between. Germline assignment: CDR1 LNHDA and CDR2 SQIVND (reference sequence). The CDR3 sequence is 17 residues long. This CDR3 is CASSLRLAGRSTDTQYF. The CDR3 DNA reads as TGTGCCAGTAGTCTACGATTAGCCGGGCGGAGCACAGATACGCAGTATTTT. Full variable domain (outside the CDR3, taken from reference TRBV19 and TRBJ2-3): DGGITQSPKYLFRKEGQNVTLSCEQNLNHDAMYWYRQDPGQGLRLIYYSQIVNDFQKGDIAEGYSVSREKKESFPLTVTSAQKNPTAFYLCASSLRLAGRSTDTQYFGPGTRLTVL.

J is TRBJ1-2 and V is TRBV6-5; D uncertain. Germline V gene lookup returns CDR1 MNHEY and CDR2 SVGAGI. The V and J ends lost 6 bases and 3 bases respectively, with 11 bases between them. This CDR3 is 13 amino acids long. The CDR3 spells CASSLRRHYGYTF. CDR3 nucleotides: TGTGCCAGCAGCTTGCGCCGTCACTATGGCTACACCTTC.

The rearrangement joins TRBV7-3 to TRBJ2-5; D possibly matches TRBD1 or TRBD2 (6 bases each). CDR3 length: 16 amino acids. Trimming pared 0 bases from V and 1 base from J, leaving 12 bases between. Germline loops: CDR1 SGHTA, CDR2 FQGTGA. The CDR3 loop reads CASSLTERGAQETQYF. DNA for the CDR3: TGTGCCAGCAGCTTAACGGAGAGGGGGGCCCAAGAGACCCAGTACTTC.

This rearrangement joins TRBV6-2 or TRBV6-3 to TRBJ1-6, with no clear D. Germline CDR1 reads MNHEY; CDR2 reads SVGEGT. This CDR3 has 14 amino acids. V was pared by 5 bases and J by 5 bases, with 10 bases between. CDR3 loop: CASSRWKDNSPLHF. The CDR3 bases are TGTGCCAGCAGTCGGTGGAAGGATAATTCACCCCTCCACTTT.

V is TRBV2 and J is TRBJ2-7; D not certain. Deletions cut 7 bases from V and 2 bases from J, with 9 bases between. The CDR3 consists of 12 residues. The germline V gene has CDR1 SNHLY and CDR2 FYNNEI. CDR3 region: CASNLSPYEQYF. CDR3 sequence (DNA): TGTGCCAGCAATCTATCGCCCTACGAGCAGTACTTC.

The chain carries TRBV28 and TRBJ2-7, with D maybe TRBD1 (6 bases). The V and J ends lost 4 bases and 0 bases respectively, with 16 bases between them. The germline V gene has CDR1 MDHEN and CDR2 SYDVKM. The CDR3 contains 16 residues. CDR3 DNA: TGTGCCAGCAGTTCACAGGGACAAGGGGACTCCTACGAGCAGTACTTC. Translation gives CASSSQGQGDSYEQYF.

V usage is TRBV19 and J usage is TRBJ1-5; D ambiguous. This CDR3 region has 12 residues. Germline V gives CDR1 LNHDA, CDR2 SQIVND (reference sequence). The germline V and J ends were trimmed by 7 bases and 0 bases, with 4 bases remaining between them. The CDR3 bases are TGTGCCAGTAAGAATAGCAATCAGCCCCAGCATTTT. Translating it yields CASKNSNQPQHF.

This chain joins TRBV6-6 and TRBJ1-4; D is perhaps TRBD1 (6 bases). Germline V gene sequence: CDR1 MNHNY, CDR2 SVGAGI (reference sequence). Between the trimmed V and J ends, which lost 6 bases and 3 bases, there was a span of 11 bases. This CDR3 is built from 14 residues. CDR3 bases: TGTGCCAGCAGCACAGGGTTTGCTAATGAAAAACTGTTTTTT. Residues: CASSTGFANEKLFF.

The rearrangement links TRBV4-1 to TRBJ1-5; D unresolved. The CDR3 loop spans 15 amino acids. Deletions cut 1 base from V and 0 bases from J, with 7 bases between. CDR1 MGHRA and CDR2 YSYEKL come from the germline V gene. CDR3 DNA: TGCGCCAGCAGCCAAGGTCCGGATAGCAATCAGCCCCAGCATTTT. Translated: CASSQGPDSNQPQHF.

The DNA of the CDR3 is TGTGCCAGCAGCTTAACGGTAAGCACTGAAGCTTTCTTT. Its protein is CASSLTVSTEAFF. The chain links TRBV7-9 to TRBJ1-1; D not resolved. CDR1 SEHNR and CDR2 FQNEAQ come from the germline V gene (reference sequence). The CDR3 is made up of 13 amino acids. The ends were cut back, 2 bases at V and 4 bases at J, with 8 bases in the middle.

The CDR3 spells CASSLGLRNEKLFF. The CDR3 nucleotides read TGTGCCAGCAGCTTGGGTCTTCGTAATGAAAAACTGTTTTTT. The chain employs TRBV5-4 and TRBJ1-4; no firm D call. Trimming took off 0 bases at V and 4 bases at J, with 7 bases between the two ends. The CDR3 runs to 14 residues. Germline CDR1 SGHNT, CDR2 YYREEE (reference sequence). The variable domain in full, with the rest retrieved from reference TRBV5-4 and TRBJ1-4, is ETGVTQSPTHLIKTRGQQVTLRCSSQSGHNTVSWYQQALGQGPQFIFQYYREEENGRGNFPPRFSGLQFPNYSSELNVNALELDDSALYLCASSLGLRNEKLFFGSGTQLSVL.

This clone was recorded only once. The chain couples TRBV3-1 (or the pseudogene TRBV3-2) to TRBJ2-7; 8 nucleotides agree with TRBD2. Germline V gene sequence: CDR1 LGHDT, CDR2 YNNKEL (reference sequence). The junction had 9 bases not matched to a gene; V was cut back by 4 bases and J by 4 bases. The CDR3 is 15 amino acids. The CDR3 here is CASSPSGTSMYEQYF. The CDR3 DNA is TGTGCCAGCAGCCCCTCCGGGACTAGTATGTACGAGCAGTACTTC.

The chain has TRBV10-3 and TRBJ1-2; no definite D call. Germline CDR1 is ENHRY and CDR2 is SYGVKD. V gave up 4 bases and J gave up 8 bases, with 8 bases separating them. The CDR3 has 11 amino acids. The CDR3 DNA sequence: TGTGCCATCAGTGGCGGTAGGGGCTACACCTTC. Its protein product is CAISGGRGYTF.

This chain's CDR3 is CAWSREGDRVFYGYTF. The CDR3 DNA reads TGTGCCTGGAGCCGAGAGGGGGACAGGGTGTTTTATGGCTACACCTTC. The V call is TRBV30, the J call TRBJ1-2; TRBD1 aligns across 9 bases. Germline trimming cut 3 bases from V and 5 bases from J; bases unmatched to any gene: 13. Looked up from germline, CDR1 is GTSNPN and CDR2 is SVGIG (reference sequence). The CDR3 spans 16 residues.

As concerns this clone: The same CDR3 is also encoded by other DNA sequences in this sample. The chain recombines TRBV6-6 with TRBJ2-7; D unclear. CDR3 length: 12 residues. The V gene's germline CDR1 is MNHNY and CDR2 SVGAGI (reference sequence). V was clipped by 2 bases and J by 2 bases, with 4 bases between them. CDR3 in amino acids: CASSYGTYEQYF. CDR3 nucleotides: TGTGCCAGCAGTTACGGGACCTACGAGCAGTACTTC.

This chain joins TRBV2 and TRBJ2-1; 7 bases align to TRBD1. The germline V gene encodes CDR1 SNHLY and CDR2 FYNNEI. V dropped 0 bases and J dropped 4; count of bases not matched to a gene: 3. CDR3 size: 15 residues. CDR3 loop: CASSEAGDRYNEQFF. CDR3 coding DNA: TGTGCCAGCAGTGAAGCGGGGGACAGATACAATGAGCAGTTCTTC.

For the CDR3, the DNA is TGCGCCAGCAGCTTGGAAGGGACAGGGAAAGACGAGCAGTACTTC. Translated: CASSLEGTGKDEQYF. The chain joins TRBV5-1 to TRBJ2-7; 9 bases agree with TRBD1. Germline-derived CDR1 and CDR2 are SGHRS and YFSETQ. There are 15 residues in the CDR3. Losses at the gene ends were 0 bases for V and 5 bases for J; bases not matched to a gene: 6.

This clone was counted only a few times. In DNA, the CDR3 is TGTGCCAGCAGCACCGATGGGAACTATGGCTACACCTTC. The encoded protein is CASSTDGNYGYTF. The genes are TRBV6-5 and TRBJ1-2; D is undetermined. From germline, CDR1 is MNHEY and CDR2 SVGAGI. V was shortened by 6 bases and J by 2 bases, with 10 bases between the two germline ends. CDR3 length: 13 amino acids.

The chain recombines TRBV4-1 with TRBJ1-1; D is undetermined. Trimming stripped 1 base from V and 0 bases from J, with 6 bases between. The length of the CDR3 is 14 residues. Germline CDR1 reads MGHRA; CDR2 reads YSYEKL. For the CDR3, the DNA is TGCGCCAGCAGCCAAGGGGCGATGAACACTGAAGCTTTCTTT. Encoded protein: CASSQGAMNTEAFF.

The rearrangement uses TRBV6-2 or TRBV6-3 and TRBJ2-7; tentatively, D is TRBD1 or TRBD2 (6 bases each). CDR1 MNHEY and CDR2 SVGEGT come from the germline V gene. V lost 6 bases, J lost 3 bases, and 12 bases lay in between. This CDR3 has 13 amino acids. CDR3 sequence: CASSLADSYEQYF. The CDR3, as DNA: TGTGCCAGCAGCTTAGCGGACAGCTACGAGCAGTACTTC.

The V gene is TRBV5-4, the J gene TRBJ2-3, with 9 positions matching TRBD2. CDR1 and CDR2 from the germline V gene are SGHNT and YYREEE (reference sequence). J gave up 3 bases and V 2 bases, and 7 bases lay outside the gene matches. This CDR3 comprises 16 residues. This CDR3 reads CASSFRLAGSTDTQYF. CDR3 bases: TGTGCCAGCAGCTTTCGGCTAGCGGGGAGTACAGATACGCAGTATTTT.

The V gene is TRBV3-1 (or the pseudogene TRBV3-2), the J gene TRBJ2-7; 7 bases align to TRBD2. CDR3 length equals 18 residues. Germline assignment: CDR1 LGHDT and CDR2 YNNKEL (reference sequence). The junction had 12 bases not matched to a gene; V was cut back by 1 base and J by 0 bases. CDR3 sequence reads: CASSQVEAGVSSSYEQYF. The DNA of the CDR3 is TGTGCCAGCAGCCAAGTGGAGGCGGGGGTTTCGAGCTCCTACGAGCAGTACTTC.

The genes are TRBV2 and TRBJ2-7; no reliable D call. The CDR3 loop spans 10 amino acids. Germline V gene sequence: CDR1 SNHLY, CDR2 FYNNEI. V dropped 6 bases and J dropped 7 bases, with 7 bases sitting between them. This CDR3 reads CASSAGEQYF. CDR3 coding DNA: TGTGCCAGCAGCGCCGGGGAGCAGTACTTC.

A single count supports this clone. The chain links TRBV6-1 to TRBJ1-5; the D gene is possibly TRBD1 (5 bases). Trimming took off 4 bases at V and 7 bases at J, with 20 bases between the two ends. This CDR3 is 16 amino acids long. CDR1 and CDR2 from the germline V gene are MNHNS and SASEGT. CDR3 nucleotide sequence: TGTGCCAGCAGTGGACGACAGCTTGGGACGAACCAGCCCCAGCATTTT. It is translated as CASSGRQLGTNQPQHF.

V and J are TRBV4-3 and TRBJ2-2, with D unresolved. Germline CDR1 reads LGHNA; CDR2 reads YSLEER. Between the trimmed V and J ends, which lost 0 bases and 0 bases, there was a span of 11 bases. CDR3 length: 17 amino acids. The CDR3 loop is CASSQDPLSPNTGELFF. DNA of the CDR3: TGCGCCAGCAGCCAAGATCCGCTATCCCCGAACACCGGGGAGCTGTTTTTT.